The 23 T cell receptor beta chains listed next were all sequenced from one sample in a study of shared clonotypes between healthy human individuals. Naive CD8 cells, CD45RO-negative and positively selected for CCR7, excluded terminally differentiated effector memory CD45RA+ cells. The table came from immunoSEQ multiplex PCR; TCRdb's copy has only in-frame clones and leaves some out. Of around 1.9 million clones listed, around 95% were seen once; the top ten hold approximately 1.6%. Specimen: naive CD8+ T cells from PBMCs. These receptor sequences come from a man aged 18 to 30 in good health. Some clones in this sample may be carry-over from other donors' samples.

J is TRBJ2-7 and V is TRBV29-1; TRBD1 matches at 8 bases. The CDR3 sequence is 14 residues long. Germline lookup yields CDR1 SQVTM and CDR2 ANQGSEA. The ends lost 5 bases at V and 1 base at J; junction bases unmatched: 7. The CDR3 coding sequence is TGCAGCGTTTTTGACAGGGGAGTGTCCTACGAGCAGTACTTC. Translated, it gives CSVFDRGVSYEQYF.

V and J are TRBV10-2 and TRBJ2-1; possibly TRBD2 for D (6 bases). CDR1 WSHSY and CDR2 SAAADI come from the germline V gene. The CDR3 length is 14 residues. V shed 6 bases and J shed 0 bases, with 9 bases lying between them. This CDR3 is CASRVGSSYNEQFF. CDR3 nucleotide sequence: TGCGCCAGCAGGGTCGGGAGCTCCTACAATGAGCAGTTCTTC.

V usage is TRBV5-4 and J usage is TRBJ2-1, with TRBD2 matching over 11 bases. The trim removed 0 bases at V and 0 bases at J, leaving 11 bases unmatched. Germline values: CDR1 SGHNT, CDR2 YYREEE (reference sequence). The CDR3 length is 20 residues. In DNA, the CDR3 is TGTGCCAGCAGCTTGGGGCCCGGGACTAGCGGCAATTACTCCTACAATGAGCAGTTCTTC. Translation: CASSLGPGTSGNYSYNEQFF.

This rearrangement joins TRBV5-1 to TRBJ1-2; the D gene is possibly TRBD1 (5 bases). From germline, CDR1 is SGHRS and CDR2 YFSETQ. The CDR3 is made up of 15 amino acids. Trimming stripped 0 bases from V and 2 bases from J, with 11 bases between. In nucleotides, the CDR3 is TGCGCCAGCAGCTTGGGCCTGACAGAGAACTATGGCTACACCTTC. It translates to CASSLGLTENYGYTF.

The chain couples TRBV19 to TRBJ1-4; D is ambiguous. CDR3 length: 16 residues. The ends were cut back, 6 bases at V and 8 bases at J, with 22 bases in the middle. Germline assignment: CDR1 LNHDA and CDR2 SQIVND (reference sequence). CDR3 DNA sequence: TGTGCCAGTAGCTCCCCTCGGGCCTCGATTTTGGAAAAACTGTTTTTT. Residues: CASSSPRASILEKLFF.

The rearrangement joins TRBV6-6 to TRBJ1-1; D possibly corresponds to TRBD1 (6 bases). The CDR3 spans 16 residues. Germline values: CDR1 MNHNY, CDR2 SVGAGI (reference sequence). Trimming took off 5 bases at V and 5 bases at J, with 21 bases between the two ends. The CDR3 spells CASSPLSGARGTEAFF. The CDR3 nucleotides are TGTGCCAGCAGTCCGCTTTCGGGGGCGAGGGGGACTGAAGCTTTCTTT.

The rearrangement uses TRBV11-2 and TRBJ2-2; no definite D call. The CDR3 spans 15 residues. V was pared by 5 bases and J by 4 bases, with 14 bases between. CDR1 is SGHAT and CDR2 is FQNNGV in the germline V gene. The DNA of the CDR3 is TGTGCCAGCAGCCAAATCCTATTAGGCACCGGGGAGCTGTTTTTT. This encodes CASSQILLGTGELFF.

This sequence joins TRBV6-6 and TRBJ2-7; perhaps TRBD1 as D (6 bases). The V and J ends lost 4 bases and 3 bases respectively, with 16 bases between them. This CDR3 is built from 15 residues. Germline V gene data show CDR1 as MNHNY and CDR2 as SVGAGI (reference sequence). The CDR3: CASSLTGSSDYEQYF. CDR3 DNA sequence: TGTGCCAGCAGTTTAACAGGGTCATCAGACTACGAGCAGTACTTC.

The chain carries TRBV14 and TRBJ2-2; D not certain. Germline CDR1 SGHDN, CDR2 FVKESK. This CDR3 spans 15 amino acids. Trimming took 1 base from V and 5 from J, leaving 11 bases between them. As DNA, the CDR3 is TGTGCCAGCAGCCAAGGTGACTCATATACCGGGGAGCTGTTTTTT. Translating it yields CASSQGDSYTGELFF. Looking up the rest from reference TRBV14 and TRBJ2-2 gives the full variable domain: EAGVTQFPSHSVIEKGQTVTLRCDPISGHDNLYWYRRVMGKEIKFLLHFVKESKQDESGMPNNRFLAERTGGTYSTLKVQPAELEDSGVYFCASSQGDSYTGELFFGEGSRLTVL.

To note about this clone: Other DNA sequences in this specimen translate into the identical CDR3. The genes are TRBV6-5 and TRBJ1-1; the D is unclear. This CDR3 comprises 14 residues. Trimming cost V 0 bases and J 0 bases, with 5 bases left between them. Germline CDR1 reads MNHEY; CDR2 reads SVGAGI. The CDR3 sequence: CASSYSAVNTEAFF. For the CDR3, the DNA is TGTGCCAGCAGTTACTCCGCAGTGAACACTGAAGCTTTCTTT.

This chain links TRBV7-2 with TRBJ2-1; 12 bases align to TRBD2. Unmatched junction bases numbered 10, after V lost 5 bases and J lost 8 bases. Germline V gives CDR1 SGHTA, CDR2 FQGNSA. The CDR3 has 16 amino acids. CDR3 region: CASSRTASGRADEQFF. For the CDR3, the DNA is TGTGCCAGCAGCCGGACTGCTAGCGGGAGGGCCGATGAGCAGTTCTTC.

The V gene is TRBV9, the J gene TRBJ2-7; possible D gene TRBD2, 6 bases. Germline CDR1 is SGDLS and CDR2 is YYNGEE. The length of the CDR3 is 15 residues. Trimming took 0 bases from V and 4 from J, leaving 14 bases between them. In nucleotides, the CDR3 is TGTGCCAGCAGCGTAGCTACGGGGGAGCAATACGAGCAGTACTTC. This sequence encodes CASSVATGEQYEQYF.

Details on this clone: This sample includes further DNA sequences coding for the same CDR3. This chain connects TRBV27 to TRBJ2-7, with D unclear. The length of the CDR3 is 13 residues. Trimming stripped 2 bases from V and 5 bases from J, with 10 bases between. CDR1 and CDR2 from the germline V gene are MNHEY and SMNVEV (reference sequence). The CDR3 here is CASSLNGIDEQYF. The CDR3 DNA reads as TGTGCCAGCAGTTTAAACGGTATTGACGAGCAGTACTTC.

This sequence joins TRBV7-9 and TRBJ2-5, with D perhaps assigned TRBD1 or TRBD2 (5 bases each). There are 15 residues in the CDR3. V shed 5 bases and J shed 0 bases, with 13 bases lying between them. CDR1 and CDR2 from the germline V gene are SEHNR and FQNEAQ (reference sequence). The CDR3: CASSGVTGHQETQYF. CDR3 in DNA: TGTGCCAGCAGCGGAGTAACGGGACACCAAGAGACCCAGTACTTC.

The rearrangement links TRBV7-9 to TRBJ1-2; D might be TRBD1 (6 bases). This CDR3 is built from 15 residues. The germline gives CDR1 SEHNR, CDR2 FQNEAQ (reference sequence). Trimming stripped 5 bases from V and 0 bases from J, with 13 bases between. CDR3 loop: CASSPEGGPNYGYTF. DNA of the CDR3: TGTGCCAGCAGCCCAGAGGGGGGACCTAACTATGGCTACACCTTC.

A single count supports this clone. This sequence joins TRBV4-3 and TRBJ2-5, with a tentative D call TRBD1 (5 bases). CDR3 length equals 19 residues. Trimming shortened V by 0 bases and J by 0 bases, and 20 bases separated the two germline ends. Germline CDR1 reads LGHNA; CDR2 reads YSLEER. The CDR3 DNA sequence: TGCGCCAGCAGCCAAGATTGGGGCAGGGTAGGCGATGACCAAGAGACCCAGTACTTC. Protein product: CASSQDWGRVGDDQETQYF.

This clone was seen only a few times. The chain links TRBV29-1 to TRBJ1-1; D ambiguous. The germline V gene has CDR1 SQVTM and CDR2 ANQGSEA. The CDR3 runs to 12 residues. Trimming removed 5 bases at V and 0 bases at J, with 7 bases between. This CDR3 reads CSVWQMNTEAFF. The CDR3 coding sequence is TGCAGCGTTTGGCAGATGAACACTGAAGCTTTCTTT.

With regard to this clone: Other DNA sequences in this sample translate to the same CDR3. The CDR3 here is CASSPRTGTDTQYF. Written as DNA, the CDR3 is TGTGCCAGCAGCCCCCGGACGGGCACAGATACGCAGTATTTT. The chain combines TRBV13 with TRBJ2-3, with D unresolved. Germline V gene data show CDR1 as PRHDT and CDR2 as FYEKMQ (reference sequence). The CDR3 loop spans 14 amino acids. V lost 5 bases and J lost 1, with 10 bases in between.

This clone was observed once. The V and J genes are TRBV4-3 and TRBJ2-7, with 10 bases that match TRBD1. The CDR3 is 14 amino acids. The J segment lost 7 bases and the V segment lost 4 bases, leaving 7 bases of the junction unmatched. The germline CDR1 and CDR2 sequences are LGHNA and YSLEER. CDR3 loop: CASSLLTGGYEQYF. CDR3 nucleotides: TGCGCCAGCAGCCTACTGACAGGGGGCTATGAGCAGTACTTC.

The genes are TRBV11-2 and TRBJ1-1; the match to TRBD1 covers 9 bases. V lost 8 bases, J lost 0 bases, and 10 bases stayed unmatched. The CDR3 runs 16 residues. Germline V gives CDR1 SGHAT, CDR2 FQNNGV. CDR3 sequence: CASLGTGSPMNTEAFF. For the CDR3, the DNA is TGTGCCAGCCTCGGGACAGGGTCCCCGATGAACACTGAAGCTTTCTTT.

With regard to this clone: The sample contains more than one DNA sequence encoding this CDR3. This chain links TRBV11-2 with TRBJ2-1; D gene uncertain. The CDR3 is 13 residues long. Between the trimmed V and J ends, which lost 1 base and 7 bases, there was a span of 8 bases. Germline V CDR1 and CDR2: SGHAT, FQNNGV. The CDR3 loop is CASSLGLRNEQFF. CDR3 nucleotide sequence: TGTGCCAGCAGCTTAGGTCTTCGGAATGAGCAGTTCTTC.

V gene TRBV9 combines with J gene TRBJ2-6, with 8 bases matching TRBD1. The CDR3 covers 16 residues. V lost 3 bases, J lost 4 bases, and 6 bases stayed unmatched. CDR1 and CDR2 (germline): SGDLS, YYNGEE. The CDR3 is CASSAGQGTGANVLTF. Here the CDR3 DNA reads TGTGCCAGCAGCGCTGGACAGGGTACGGGGGCCAACGTCCTGACTTTC.

J is TRBJ1-2 and V is TRBV7-9; D might be TRBD1 (6 bases). CDR3 size: 13 residues. From germline, CDR1 is SEHNR and CDR2 FQNEAQ (reference sequence). Trimming pared 5 bases from V and 6 bases from J, leaving 13 bases between. The CDR3 reads CASSPEGGHGYTF. CDR3 DNA: TGTGCCAGCAGCCCGGAGGGGGGCCATGGCTACACCTTC.